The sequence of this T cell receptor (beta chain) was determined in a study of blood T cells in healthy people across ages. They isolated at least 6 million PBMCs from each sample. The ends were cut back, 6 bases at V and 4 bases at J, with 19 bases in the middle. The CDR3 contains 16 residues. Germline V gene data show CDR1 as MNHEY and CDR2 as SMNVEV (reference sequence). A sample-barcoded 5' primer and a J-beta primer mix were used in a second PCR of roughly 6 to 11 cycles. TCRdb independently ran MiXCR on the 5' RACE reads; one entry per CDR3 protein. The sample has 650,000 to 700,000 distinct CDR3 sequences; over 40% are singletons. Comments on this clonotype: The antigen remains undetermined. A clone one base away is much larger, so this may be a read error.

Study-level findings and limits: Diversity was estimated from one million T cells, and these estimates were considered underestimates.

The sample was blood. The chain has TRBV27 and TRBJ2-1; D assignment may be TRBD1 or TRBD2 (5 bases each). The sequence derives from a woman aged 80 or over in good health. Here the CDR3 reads CASRTYSGAIYNEQFF. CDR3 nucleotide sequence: TGTGCCAGCAGGACTTATTCCGGGGCGATATACAATGAGCAGTTCTTC.